These T cell receptor beta chains were read from a single sample in a study of blood T cell repertoires in COVID-19. The method was immunoSEQ multiplex PCR; TCRdb's version includes in-frame clones alone and lacks a portion of them. The sample contains roughly 200,000 clones, about 85% of which appear only once. Sample: peripheral blood. The receptors here all came from a woman older than 75 with active or convalescent COVID-19. Both conserved end residues are part of each CDR3. Fields, in order: J gene, D gene, CDR3 length, V gene, clone size, CDR3 DNA, CDR3 protein. A D gene is named only where the DNA matches it firmly. Where a row states a size, it is once, few, many or the class of an expanded clone; other rows omit it.

j_call: TRBJ1-5
d_call: TRBD1
cdr3_length: 16
v_call: TRBV2
clone_size: NA
cdr3_nt: TGTGCCAGCAGTGGGAGACAGGGTGATAGCAATCAGCCCCAGCATTTT
cdr3_aa: CASSGRQGDSNQPQHF

j_call: TRBJ2-1
d_call: TRBD2
cdr3_length: 12
v_call: TRBV12-3/TRBV12-4
clone_size: once
cdr3_nt: TGTGCCAGCAGAATCGGACTAGCAAGAATGTTCTTC
cdr3_aa: CASRIGLARMFF

j_call: TRBJ1-2
d_call: NA
cdr3_length: 13
v_call: TRBV5-6
clone_size: few
cdr3_nt: TGTGCCAGCAGCTTGGACGGTCTTTATGGCTACACCTTC
cdr3_aa: CASSLDGLYGYTF

j_call: TRBJ2-7
d_call: TRBD1
cdr3_length: 16
v_call: TRBV6-5
clone_size: NA
cdr3_nt: TGTGCCAGCAGTTACCCTGAATCTGGACAGGCCTACGAGCAGTACTTC
cdr3_aa: CASSYPESGQAYEQYF

j_call: TRBJ1-2
d_call: TRBD1
cdr3_length: 14
v_call: TRBV5-1
clone_size: few
cdr3_nt: TGCGCCAGCAGCTTAACCGGGACAGGGGGTGGCTACACCTTC
cdr3_aa: CASSLTGTGGGYTF

j_call: TRBJ1-1
d_call: TRBD1
cdr3_length: 14
v_call: TRBV27
clone_size: NA
cdr3_nt: TGTGCCAGCAGGGGACAGAGGACGAACACTGAAGCTTTCTTT
cdr3_aa: CASRGQRTNTEAFF

j_call: TRBJ1-1
d_call: NA
cdr3_length: 15
v_call: TRBV15
clone_size: NA
cdr3_nt: TGTGCCACCAGCAGAGCCCTGGGGCAGGGCACTGAAGCTTTCTTT
cdr3_aa: CATSRALGQGTEAFF

j_call: TRBJ2-3
d_call: TRBD2
cdr3_length: 19
v_call: TRBV30
clone_size: NA
cdr3_nt: TGTGCCTGGAGTGTAGCTGGGCTAGCGGGAGGGGGGGGCACAGATACGCAGTATTTT
cdr3_aa: CAWSVAGLAGGGGTDTQYF

j_call: TRBJ1-1
d_call: TRBD1
cdr3_length: 15
v_call: TRBV6-5
clone_size: NA
cdr3_nt: TGTGCCAGCAGTTACAGTGGACAGGGGGAAGGTGAAGCTTTCTTT
cdr3_aa: CASSYSGQGEGEAFF

j_call: TRBJ2-2
d_call: NA
cdr3_length: 16
v_call: TRBV11-3
clone_size: NA
cdr3_nt: TGTGCCAGCAGCCCAAAGCGACGAGGGCCCGCCGGGGAGCTGTTTTTT
cdr3_aa: CASSPKRRGPAGELFF

j_call: TRBJ1-1
d_call: NA
cdr3_length: 13
v_call: TRBV28
clone_size: few
cdr3_nt: TGTGCCAGCAGTTTTTCCGGGAACACTGAAGCTTTCTTT
cdr3_aa: CASSFSGNTEAFF

j_call: TRBJ1-5
d_call: NA
cdr3_length: 14
v_call: TRBV9
clone_size: NA
cdr3_nt: TGTGCCAGCAGCGTAGATCCGGGAAGTCAGCCCCAGCATTTT
cdr3_aa: CASSVDPGSQPQHF

j_call: TRBJ1-2
d_call: NA
cdr3_length: 16
v_call: TRBV5-4
clone_size: once
cdr3_nt: TGTGCCAGCACGATAGTTTATCAGGGGTGGAACTATGGCTACACCTTC
cdr3_aa: CASTIVYQGWNYGYTF

j_call: TRBJ1-1
d_call: NA
cdr3_length: 14
v_call: TRBV18
clone_size: NA
cdr3_nt: TGTGCCAGCTCACCCGGGGGGAAGGGGACTGAAGCTTTCTTT
cdr3_aa: CASSPGGKGTEAFF

j_call: TRBJ2-5
d_call: TRBD2
cdr3_length: 17
v_call: TRBV5-4
clone_size: NA
cdr3_nt: TGTGCCAGCAGCCCAGGGACTAGCGGCACGAGGGGAGAGACCCAGTACTTC
cdr3_aa: CASSPGTSGTRGETQYF

j_call: TRBJ1-6
d_call: NA
cdr3_length: 15
v_call: TRBV19
clone_size: NA
cdr3_nt: TGTGCCAGTAGTATAGAGCACACGAAACGCTCACCCCTCCACTTT
cdr3_aa: CASSIEHTKRSPLHF

j_call: TRBJ1-5
d_call: NA
cdr3_length: 12
v_call: TRBV3-1/TRBV3-2
clone_size: many
cdr3_nt: TGTGCCAGCAGCCACAGGGGTCAGCCCCAGCATTTT
cdr3_aa: CASSHRGQPQHF

j_call: TRBJ1-1
d_call: TRBD1
cdr3_length: 15
v_call: TRBV13
clone_size: NA
cdr3_nt: TGTGCCAGCAGCTTTGACAGGGAAGGGGCCACTGAAGCTTTCTTT
cdr3_aa: CASSFDREGATEAFF